One sample yielded the 8 T cell receptor beta chains listed below, sequenced in a study of cytomegalovirus exposure and HLA in healthy donors. Only in-frame clones appear in the TCRdb table, and some are missing; sequencing was by immunoSEQ multiplex PCR. The sample shows 130,000 to 150,000 clones, over 80% of them seen only once. Sequencing input: PBMCs. These receptors all stem from a man aged 18 to 30 in good health and CMV-seropositive.

The V and J genes are TRBV6-5 and TRBJ1-1, with no clear D. CDR1 MNHEY and CDR2 SVGAGI come from the germline V gene. Trimming took 1 base from V and 2 from J, leaving 5 bases between them. The CDR3 consists of 13 residues. The CDR3 DNA sequence: TGTGCCAGCAGTTACTACAGTAACACTGAAGCTTTCTTT. Translating it yields CASSYYSNTEAFF.

The V and J genes are TRBV21-1 and TRBJ2-3; TRBD2, the table's D call, lacks a check against the DNA. TRBV21-1 is a recognized pseudogene. The CDR3 extends over 13 amino acids. In nucleotides, the CDR3 is TGTCCCTTGAGGCGGCATTGCACAGATACGCAGTATTTT. It is translated as CPLRRHCTDTQYF.

The chain joins TRBV7-3 to TRBJ2-1, with D possibly being TRBD1 (5 bases). The CDR3 spans 15 residues. The V end was cut by 2 bases, the J end by 6 bases, with 14 bases between. CDR1 SGHTA and CDR2 FQGTGA come from the germline V gene. CDR3 coding DNA: TGTGCCAGCAGCTTAGGCCAGGGATGGAGCAATGAGCAGTTCTTC. This encodes CASSLGQGWSNEQFF.

V and J are TRBV5-5 and TRBJ2-5, with 11 bases matching TRBD1. The CDR3 consists of 14 residues. V shed 3 bases and J 5 bases; nucleotides not matched to a gene: 3. Per germline, CDR1 SGHKS and CDR2 YYEKEE (reference sequence). The CDR3 loop reads CASSWTGGMETQYF. The CDR3, as DNA: TGTGCCAGCAGCTGGACAGGGGGCATGGAGACCCAGTACTTC.

The chain uses TRBV10-2 and TRBJ1-1, with TRBD1 as a possible D gene (5 bases). With 6 bases removed from V and 4 bases from J, the gap between germline ends came to 12 bases. The CDR3 is 13 amino acids. Germline CDR1 reads WSHSY; CDR2 reads SAAADI. This chain's CDR3 is CASRVDGGTEAFF. Written as DNA, the CDR3 is TGCGCCAGCAGGGTTGACGGGGGCACTGAAGCTTTCTTT.

V is TRBV19 and J is TRBJ1-2; 10 bases agree with TRBD1. Germline CDR1 LNHDA, CDR2 SQIVND (reference sequence). Trimming at V came to 3 bases and at J to 1 base, leaving 2 bases not matched to a gene. The CDR3 contains 15 residues. Here the CDR3 reads CASSMGTGDNYGYTF. CDR3 sequence (DNA): TGTGCCAGTAGTATGGGGACAGGGGATAACTATGGCTACACCTTC.

The rearrangement links TRBV11-2 to TRBJ1-1; D ambiguous. V was shortened by 5 bases and J by 3 bases, with 10 bases between the two germline ends. The V gene's germline CDR1 is SGHAT and CDR2 FQNNGV. The CDR3 totals 13 residues. Here the CDR3 reads CASSAYSYTEAFF. The CDR3 DNA reads TGTGCCAGCAGCGCTTATAGTTACACTGAAGCTTTCTTT.

The chain has TRBV18 and TRBJ1-5; TRBD1 matches at 10 bases. Germline V lookup: CDR1 KGHSH, CDR2 LQKENI. There are 14 residues in the CDR3. With 6 bases clipped from V and 6 bases from J, the junction kept 5 bases outside the gene matches. The CDR3 DNA is TGTGCCAGCTCGCCGGGACAGGGGATTCAGCCCCAGCATTTT. It encodes CASSPGQGIQPQHF.